This is a list of T cell receptor beta chains from one sample in a study of T cells after yellow fever vaccination. One entry per CDR3 protein results from TCRdb running MiXCR on the 5' RACE reads. The profile shows 100,000 to 150,000 distinct CDR3 sequences, roughly 15% of them singletons. The sequences come from CD8+ T cells sorted from PBMCs, collected 5 days after the yellow fever booster vaccination. These TCRs come from a man younger than 35 who received the YFV17D yellow fever vaccine. Both conserved end residues are part of each CDR3. A D gene is named only where the DNA matches it firmly. Clone size is not always given. Where it is, it says once, few, many or a class for expanded clones.

d_call	clone_size	v_call	j_call	cdr3_aa	cdr3_nt
-	-	TRBV9	TRBJ2-2	CASSVERAGELFF	TGTGCCAGCAGCGTAGAGAGGGCCGGGGAGCTGTTTTTT
TRBD1	many	TRBV19	TRBJ2-1	CASRPGDRDSNEQFF	TGTGCCAGTAGGCCCGGGGACAGGGATTCCAATGAGCAGTTCTTC
-	few	TRBV5-1	TRBJ1-1	CASSLARTLGGTEAFF	TGCGCCAGCAGCTTGGCTAGGACCCTGGGGGGCACTGAAGCTTTCTTT
-	-	TRBV5-1	TRBJ1-4	CASYDPGQQNEKLFF	TGCGCCAGCTATGACCCCGGACAGCAAAATGAAAAACTGTTTTTT
-	-	TRBV4-1	TRBJ2-6	CASSQEVASGANVLTF	TGCGCCAGCAGCCAAGAAGTAGCTTCTGGGGCCAACGTCCTGACTTTC
-	-	TRBV5-1	TRBJ2-7	CASSVEGVGRANEQYF	TGCGCCAGCAGCGTGGAGGGCGTGGGCAGGGCCAACGAGCAGTACTTC
TRBD1	-	TRBV5-5	TRBJ1-5	CASSLEAGGDYQPQHF	TGTGCCAGCAGCTTGGAGGCAGGGGGCGACTATCAGCCCCAGCATTTT
TRBD1	many	TRBV12-3/TRBV12-4	TRBJ1-4	CASSQDRGGEKLFF	TGTGCCAGCAGCCAGGACAGGGGAGGTGAAAAACTGTTTTTT
TRBD1	few	TRBV5-5	TRBJ2-6	CATTPRDRPVSSGANVLTF	TGTGCCACCACCCCAAGGGACAGGCCCGTCAGCTCTGGGGCCAACGTCCTGACTTTC
TRBD1	-	TRBV7-2	TRBJ1-2	CASSSLPAGTGVSYTF	TGTGCCAGCAGCTCCCTGCCAGCCGGGACAGGTGTAAGCTACACCTTC
-	few	TRBV11-2	TRBJ1-5	CASSLVRGGNQPQHF	TGTGCCAGCAGCTTAGTCCGGGGGGGCAATCAGCCCCAGCATTTT
-	-	TRBV6-5	TRBJ2-2	CASSFWEGAGTGELFF	TGTGCCAGCAGTTTTTGGGAGGGGGCGGGAACCGGGGAGCTGTTTTTT
TRBD2	few	TRBV6-2/TRBV6-3	TRBJ2-1	CASSYSSGGAFF	TGTGCCAGCAGTTACTCGAGCGGGGGCGCGTTCTTC
TRBD1	-	TRBV24-1	TRBJ2-3	CATSDYGTGLDADTQYF	TGTGCCACCAGTGATTACGGGACAGGGCTGGATGCAGATACGCAGTATTTT
-	-	TRBV20-1	TRBJ1-3	CSARDHLGSGSGNTIYF	TGCAGTGCTAGAGATCACCTGGGGTCGGGCTCTGGAAACACCATATATTTT
TRBD2	few	TRBV6-6	TRBJ2-5	CASSPAAGGTQYF	TGTGCCAGCAGTCCCGCCGCGGGGGGGACCCAGTACTTC
-	-	TRBV6-2/TRBV6-3	TRBJ2-1	CASGLARYNEQFF	TGTGCCAGCGGGCTAGCGAGATACAATGAGCAGTTCTTC
-	many	TRBV20-1	TRBJ2-7	CSAREELTLWDEQYF	TGCAGTGCTAGAGAGGAGCTAACGCTTTGGGACGAGCAGTACTTC
-	-	TRBV12-3/TRBV12-4	TRBJ2-7	CASSAGTYEQYF	TGTGCCAGCAGTGCTGGAACCTACGAGCAGTACTTC
-	-	TRBV4-1	TRBJ1-5	CASSHKHGSNQPQHF	TGCGCCAGCAGCCATAAGCATGGTAGCAATCAGCCCCAGCATTTT
-	-	TRBV7-9	TRBJ2-5	CASRGQTEARETQYF	TGTGCCAGTCGCGGGCAAACGGAGGCCCGAGAGACCCAGTACTTC
TRBD1	-	TRBV27	TRBJ2-5	CASSSDRGETQYF	TGTGCCAGCAGTTCGGACAGGGGGGAGACCCAGTACTTC
TRBD2	few	TRBV4-1	TRBJ2-1	CASSQHSGSSYNEQFF	TGCGCCAGCAGCCAACACAGCGGGAGCTCCTACAATGAGCAGTTCTTC
-	few	TRBV13	TRBJ2-1	CASSSRDQAGNEQFF	TGTGCCAGCAGCTCGAGGGACCAGGCGGGCAATGAGCAGTTCTTC
-	few	TRBV4-1	TRBJ1-5	CASSQVSGVGGNQPQHF	TGCGCCAGCAGCCAAGTCTCAGGGGTTGGGGGCAATCAGCCCCAGCATTTT
-	many	TRBV4-1	TRBJ2-5	CASSQDPGVQETQYF	TGCGCCAGCAGCCAAGACCCGGGAGTTCAAGAGACCCAGTACTTC
TRBD1	once	TRBV10-3	TRBJ1-5	CAIRDRGNQPQHF	TGTGCCATCAGGGACAGGGGTAATCAGCCCCAGCATTTT
-	-	TRBV12-3/TRBV12-4	TRBJ2-2	CASSFGLGELFF	TGTGCCAGCAGTTTTGGGCTAGGGGAGCTGTTTTTT
TRBD2	few	TRBV29-1	TRBJ2-3	CSGATSGRSTDTQYF	TGCAGCGGCGCAACTAGCGGGCGTAGCACAGATACGCAGTATTTT
TRBD2	few	TRBV7-2	TRBJ2-5	CASSRGLAGRGTQYF	TGTGCCAGCAGCCGCGGACTAGCGGGGAGAGGGACCCAGTACTTC
TRBD2	few	TRBV9	TRBJ2-3	CASSVGGSGGTDTQYF	TGTGCCAGCAGCGTAGGGGGTAGCGGGGGGACTGATACGCAGTATTTT
-	-	TRBV6-1	TRBJ2-7	CASSELAGLGEQYF	TGTGCCAGCAGTGAATTGGCAGGGTTGGGCGAGCAGTACTTC
-	few	TRBV12-3/TRBV12-4	TRBJ2-1	CASSRGYNEQFF	TGTGCCAGCAGTAGGGGGTACAATGAGCAGTTCTTC
-	-	TRBV4-2	TRBJ2-1	CASSHKTRDYNEQFF	TGTGCCAGCAGCCACAAAACCAGGGACTACAATGAGCAGTTCTTC
-	few	TRBV25-1	TRBJ2-3	CASSELVRLSSTDTQYF	TGTGCCAGCAGTGAATTAGTAAGGCTCTCAAGCACAGATACGCAGTATTTT
-	few	TRBV2	TRBJ2-3	CASSEVDGGQYF	TGTGCCAGCAGTGAAGTGGACGGGGGGCAGTATTTT
-	few	TRBV28	TRBJ2-5	CASSSPPGGAEETQYF	TGTGCCAGCAGTTCTCCCCCAGGGGGGGCCGAGGAGACCCAGTACTTC
-	few	TRBV7-2	TRBJ2-1	CASSLGPETYNEQFF	TGTGCCAGCAGCTTGGGGCCCGAGACGTACAATGAGCAGTTCTTC
-	many	TRBV25-1	TRBJ2-7	CASSESLGYEQYF	TGTGCCAGCAGTGAATCCCTCGGCTACGAGCAGTACTTC
TRBD1	-	TRBV19	TRBJ2-1	CASSIGTGGIYNEQFF	TGTGCCAGTAGTATAGGGACAGGGGGCATCTACAATGAGCAGTTCTTC
-	-	TRBV4-1	TRBJ1-2	CASSQQIQGEFGYTF	TGCGCCAGCAGCCAGCAAATCCAGGGTGAATTTGGCTACACCTTC
-	-	TRBV7-2	TRBJ2-7	CASSLGQDSYEQYF	TGTGCCAGCAGCTTAGGACAGGACTCCTACGAGCAGTACTTC
TRBD2	-	TRBV7-9	TRBJ2-4	CASSDRAWRGDYLAKNIQYF	TGTGCCAGCAGCGACCGTGCCTGGCGGGGGGATTACCTAGCCAAAAACATTCAGTACTTC
-	-	TRBV3-1	TRBJ2-1	CASSQVDGVYEQFF	TGTGCCAGCAGCCAAGTCGACGGGGTATATGAGCAGTTCTTC
-	few	TRBV3-1	TRBJ2-3	CASSQRQVLNTDTQYF	TGTGCCAGCAGCCAGCGCCAAGTCTTGAACACAGATACGCAGTATTTT
TRBD1	-	TRBV20-1	TRBJ2-2	CSARTGVGTGELFF	TGCAGTGCTAGAACAGGGGTGGGGACCGGGGAGCTGTTTTTT
TRBD1	few	TRBV27	TRBJ2-7	CASSLYPRGPYEQYF	TGTGCCAGCAGTTTATACCCCAGGGGGCCCTACGAGCAGTACTTC
-	many	TRBV9	TRBJ2-1	CASSGGNWNEQFF	TGTGCCAGCAGCGGAGGAAACTGGAATGAGCAGTTCTTC
TRBD1	few	TRBV7-9	TRBJ2-1	CASSFTTGVSNNEQFF	TGTGCCAGCAGTTTCACGACAGGGGTCTCCAACAATGAGCAGTTCTTC
TRBD1	-	TRBV7-9	TRBJ2-7	CASSPDRGPSYEQYF	TGTGCCAGCAGCCCCGACAGGGGGCCCTCCTACGAGCAGTACTTC
-	-	TRBV13	TRBJ2-7	CASSWSLYF	TGTGCCAGCAGTTGGAGTCTTTATTTC
TRBD2	-	TRBV6-5	TRBJ2-1	CASSYFSGGIYNEQFF	TGTGCCAGCAGTTACTTTAGCGGGGGGATCTACAATGAGCAGTTCTTC
TRBD1	-	TRBV5-1	TRBJ1-6	CASSPTGNSPLHF	TGCGCCAGCAGCCCGACAGGGAATTCACCCCTCCACTTT
-	-	TRBV28	TRBJ1-5	CASRVAADSNQPQHF	TGTGCCAGCAGAGTTGCGGCTGATAGCAATCAGCCCCAGCATTTT